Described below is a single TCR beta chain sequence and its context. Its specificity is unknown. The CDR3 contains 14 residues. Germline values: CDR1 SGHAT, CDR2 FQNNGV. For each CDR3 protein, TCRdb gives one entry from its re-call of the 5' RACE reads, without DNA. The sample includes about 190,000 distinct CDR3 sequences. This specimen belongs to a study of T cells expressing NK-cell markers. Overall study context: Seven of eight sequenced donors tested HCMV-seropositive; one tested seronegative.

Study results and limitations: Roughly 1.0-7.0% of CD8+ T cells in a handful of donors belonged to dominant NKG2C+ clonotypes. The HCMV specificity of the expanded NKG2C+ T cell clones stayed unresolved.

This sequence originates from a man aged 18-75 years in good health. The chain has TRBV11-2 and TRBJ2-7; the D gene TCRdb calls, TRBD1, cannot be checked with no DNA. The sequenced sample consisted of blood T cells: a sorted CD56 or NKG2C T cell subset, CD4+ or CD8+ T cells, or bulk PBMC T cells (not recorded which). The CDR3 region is CASSSRGLFYEQYF.